This passage covers 22 T cell receptor beta chains from one sample sequenced in a study of cytomegalovirus exposure and HLA in healthy donors. The PCR ran on 60 Vbeta and 13 Jbeta primers. The data were produced by immunoSEQ multiplex PCR, yet TCRdb's version contains in-frame clones alone and is incomplete. This sample has roughly 150,000 clones; roughly three quarters occur once, and the top ten carry 2% to 2.5%. The material sequenced was PBMCs. Receptor source: a man aged 25 to 40 in good health and CMV-seronegative.

The V and J genes are TRBV5-4 and TRBJ2-7, with D possibly TRBD2 on 5 matching bases. The germline gives CDR1 SGHNT, CDR2 YYREEE (reference sequence). This CDR3 spans 14 amino acids. The V end lost 0 bases, the J end lost 6 bases, and 13 bases lay between the germline ends. The CDR3 spells CASSLAGLPSEQYF. The CDR3 nucleotides are TGTGCCAGCAGCTTGGCAGGACTCCCAAGCGAGCAGTACTTC. Complete variable domain (other parts from reference TRBV5-4 and TRBJ2-7): ETGVTQSPTHLIKTRGQQVTLRCSSQSGHNTVSWYQQALGQGPQFIFQYYREEENGRGNFPPRFSGLQFPNYSSELNVNALELDDSALYLCASSLAGLPSEQYFGPGTRLTVT.

This clone was seen a single time. The genes are TRBV6-6 and TRBJ1-2, with D perhaps TRBD1 (5 bases). Germline V lookup: CDR1 MNHNY, CDR2 SVGAGI (reference sequence). V lost 0 bases and J lost 3, with 8 bases in between. The CDR3 is 14 amino acids. CDR3 region: CASSYSLGDYGYTF. CDR3 sequence (DNA): TGTGCCAGCAGTTACTCGTTAGGGGACTATGGCTACACCTTC.

The rearrangement joins TRBV6-1 to TRBJ1-3; maybe TRBD1 (6 bases). CDR3 size: 17 residues. Trimming left V 1 base short and J 0 bases short, with 13 bases between. Germline CDR1 and CDR2: MNHNS and SASEGT. The CDR3 DNA sequence: TGTGCCAGCAGTGAAGTAGGGGGTATCAGCTCTGGAAACACCATATATTTT. Protein product: CASSEVGGISSGNTIYF.

This clone was seen once. The gene calls are TRBV6-1 and TRBJ1-1; D may be TRBD1 (6 bases). The germline V gene encodes CDR1 MNHNS and CDR2 SASEGT. The CDR3 covers 14 residues. Trimming pared 2 bases from V and 11 bases from J, leaving 18 bases between. The CDR3 DNA sequence: TGTGCCAGCAGTGAAATGGTTTCAACAAGGGGGGCTTTCTTT. Translated, it gives CASSEMVSTRGAFF.

The rearrangement uses TRBV28 and TRBJ2-3, with a possible D match to TRBD2 (6 bases). With 5 bases removed from V and 1 base from J, the gap between germline ends came to 13 bases. Germline V gene data show CDR1 as MDHEN and CDR2 as SYDVKM. The CDR3 runs to 15 residues. CDR3 protein: CASSERWGGTDTQYF. In nucleotides, the CDR3 is TGTGCCAGCAGTGAACGCTGGGGGGGCACAGATACGCAGTATTTT.

The gene calls are TRBV6-5 and TRBJ2-7; D is undetermined. Germline-derived CDR1 and CDR2 are MNHEY and SVGAGI. This CDR3 spans 14 amino acids. V was cut by 0 bases and J by 0 bases, with 6 bases left in between. DNA of the CDR3: TGTGCCAGCAGTTACTCCCTGAGCTCCTACGAGCAGTACTTC. Translation: CASSYSLSSYEQYF.

The CDR3 DNA is TGTGCCAGCAGTGAATGGGACAGCCAAGAGACCCAGTACTTC. It specifies CASSEWDSQETQYF. V usage is TRBV25-1 and J usage is TRBJ2-5, with TRBD1 matching over 7 bases. CDR3 length: 14 amino acids. The V gene's germline CDR1 is MGHDK and CDR2 SYGVNS. Unmatched junction bases numbered 0, after V lost 1 base and J lost 1 base.

The count of this clone is one. The V call is TRBV29-1, the J call TRBJ1-1; D is perhaps TRBD1 (5 bases). Germline V CDR1 and CDR2: SQVTM, ANQGSEA. The ends were cut back, 6 bases at V and 9 bases at J, with 20 bases in the middle. The CDR3 has 13 amino acids. The CDR3 DNA is TGCAGCGTGAGGGGAGGGGAAGGGCAGAAAGCTTTCTTT. The encoded protein is CSVRGGEGQKAFF. The entire variable domain, with the rest obtained from reference TRBV29-1 and TRBJ1-1, is as follows: SAVISQKPSRDICQRGTSLTIQCQVDSQVTMMFWYRQQPGQSLTLIATANQGSEATYESGFVIDKFPISRPNLTFSTLTVSNMSPEDSSIYLCSVRGGEGQKAFFGQGTRLTVV.

J is TRBJ2-5 and V is TRBV5-1; 7 nucleotides match TRBD1. This CDR3 is 14 amino acids long. Trimming at V came to 4 bases and at J to 5 bases, leaving 8 bases not matched to a gene. Germline V gives CDR1 SGHRS, CDR2 YFSETQ. Here the CDR3 reads CASSTGQLLETQYF. In DNA, the CDR3 is TGCGCCAGCAGCACGGGACAGCTCCTGGAGACCCAGTACTTC.

The genes are TRBV13 and TRBJ1-1; possibly TRBD1 for D (6 bases). V lost 1 base to trimming and J lost 0 bases, with 12 bases between them. From germline, CDR1 is PRHDT and CDR2 FYEKMQ (reference sequence). The CDR3 is 16 amino acids. The CDR3, as DNA: TGTGCCAGCAGCTTAGTCGGGGGGCAGCTGAACACTGAAGCTTTCTTT. Amino acids: CASSLVGGQLNTEAFF.

Only a few counts were recorded for this clone. This sequence joins TRBV28 and TRBJ2-3; D is perhaps TRBD2 (6 bases). Germline CDR1 and CDR2: MDHEN and SYDVKM. The germline V and J ends were trimmed by 6 bases and 1 base, with 14 bases remaining between them. The CDR3 covers 15 residues. The CDR3 nucleotides are TGTGCCAGCAGGTCGCGGGACGGGGGCACAGATACGCAGTATTTT. It specifies CASRSRDGGTDTQYF. The full variable domain, its missing parts supplied by reference TRBV28 and TRBJ2-3, is DVKVTQSSRYLVKRTGEKVFLECVQDMDHENMFWYRQDPGLGLRLIYFSYDVKMKEKGDIPEGYSVSREKKERFSLILESASTNQTSMYLCASRSRDGGTDTQYFGPGTRLTVL.

This chain links TRBV11-3 with TRBJ2-3; tentatively, D is TRBD1 (7 bases). Germline-derived CDR1 and CDR2 are SGHNT and YENEEA. Trimming took 5 bases from V and 7 from J, leaving 19 bases between them. This CDR3 region has 15 residues. The CDR3 sequence is CASSEGGQGVNTQYF. CDR3 nucleotides: TGTGCCAGCAGCGAAGGGGGGCAGGGGGTAAATACGCAGTATTTT.

Here the CDR3 DNA reads TGTGCCAGCCGCAAGACTAGCGGCTCCTACGAGCAGTACTTC. Protein product: CASRKTSGSYEQYF. V gene TRBV2 combines with J gene TRBJ2-7, with 9 bases lining up with TRBD2. Trimming took 8 bases from V and 0 from J; bases not matched to a gene: 5. From germline, CDR1 is SNHLY and CDR2 FYNNEI. The CDR3 length is 14 residues.

The chain is built from TRBV18 and TRBJ2-2, with TRBD1 matching over 9 bases. Looked up from germline, CDR1 is KGHSH and CDR2 is LQKENI. After removal of 3 bases from V and 1 base from J, the junction contained 9 bases not matched to a gene. This CDR3 has 18 residues. CDR3 sequence reads: CASSPSGTGSRNTGELFF. The CDR3 coding sequence is TGTGCCAGCTCACCTTCAGGGACAGGGTCAAGGAACACCGGGGAGCTGTTTTTT.

The table lists this clone with a few counts. The chain uses TRBV6-5 and TRBJ1-2, with 8 nucleotides matching TRBD1. After removal of 9 bases from V and 3 bases from J, the junction contained 3 bases not matched to a gene. Germline V lookup: CDR1 MNHEY, CDR2 SVGAGI. The CDR3 runs 12 residues. The CDR3 region has the DNA TGTGCCAGTGGACAGGGACACTATGGCTACACCTTC. Its translation is CASGQGHYGYTF.

The genes are TRBV15 and TRBJ2-2; 7 bases match TRBD2. V lost 5 bases and J lost 2; bases outside the gene matches: 5. The CDR3 is made up of 15 amino acids. Germline values: CDR1 LNHNV, CDR2 YYDKDF (reference sequence). The CDR3 here is CATSVSGTNTGELFF. The CDR3 coding sequence is TGTGCCACCAGCGTAAGCGGGACCAACACCGGGGAGCTGTTTTTT.

The V gene is TRBV9, the J gene TRBJ2-7, with D perhaps TRBD1 (5 bases). CDR1 is SGDLS and CDR2 is YYNGEE in the germline V gene. This CDR3 spans 15 amino acids. V dropped 2 bases and J dropped 0 bases, with 12 bases sitting between them. The CDR3 reads CASSVNGAGSYEQYF. In DNA, the CDR3 is TGTGCCAGCAGCGTTAATGGGGCCGGCTCCTACGAGCAGTACTTC.

As to this clone: At one end, the junction sequence differs from germline, possibly due to a read error. This chain connects TRBV7-7 to TRBJ1-1; D is possibly TRBD1 (5 bases). The germline CDR1 and CDR2 sequences are SSHAT and FNYEAQ (reference sequence). The CDR3 contains 13 residues. The CDR3 DNA reads TGTGCTAGCAGTCCAGGGTTTGATACTGAAGCTTTCTTT. This encodes CASSPGFDTEAFF.

There are a few counts of this clone. The V and J genes are TRBV5-4 and TRBJ2-7; 9 nucleotides agree with TRBD2. The CDR3 has 16 amino acids. Germline V CDR1 and CDR2: SGHNT, YYREEE (reference sequence). The junction had 12 bases not matched to a gene; V was cut back by 3 bases and J by 5 bases. This CDR3 is CASSSPSAGGLDEQYF. CDR3 in DNA: TGTGCCAGCAGCTCACCCTCCGCGGGAGGGCTCGACGAGCAGTACTTC. Full variable domain (outside the CDR3, taken from reference TRBV5-4 and TRBJ2-7): ETGVTQSPTHLIKTRGQQVTLRCSSQSGHNTVSWYQQALGQGPQFIFQYYREEENGRGNFPPRFSGLQFPNYSSELNVNALELDDSALYLCASSSPSAGGLDEQYFGPGTRLTVT.

This clone is a singleton in its sample. The chain has TRBV4-2 and TRBJ2-1; TRBD2 aligns across 15 bases. Germline V gene sequence: CDR1 LGHNA, CDR2 YNFKEQ. V lost 5 bases to trimming and J lost 8 bases; unmatched junction nucleotides: 7. The CDR3 sequence is 16 residues long. The CDR3 DNA reads TGTGCCAGCAGCGACCGGACTAGCGGGAGGGCCGATGAGCAGTTCTTC. This encodes CASSDRTSGRADEQFF.

The CDR3 DNA reads TGCAGCGTCGGCCCGGGGACAACTAATGAAAAACTGTTTTTT. Its protein is CSVGPGTTNEKLFF. The rearrangement uses TRBV29-1 and TRBJ1-4; D unclear. The germline V gene has CDR1 SQVTM and CDR2 ANQGSEA. V gave up 6 bases and J gave up 0 bases, with 11 bases separating them. This CDR3 contains 14 residues.

The CDR3 nucleotides are TGTGCCAGCAGCTCTTCGGGGGTCAGGCAAGAGACCCAGTACTTC. It specifies CASSSSGVRQETQYF. This chain uses TRBV5-4 with TRBJ2-5, with D possibly matching TRBD2 (6 bases). Per the germline V gene, CDR1 is SGHNT and CDR2 is YYREEE (reference sequence). This CDR3 is 15 amino acids long. V gave up 3 bases and J gave up 2 bases, with 14 bases separating them.